Sequencing of this TCR beta chain was carried out in a study of blood T cells in healthy people across ages. Together with a sample-barcoded 5' primer, a J-beta primer mix was included in a second PCR lasting about 7 to 11 cycles. TCRdb passed the 5' RACE reads through MiXCR, listing each CDR3 protein once. The sample records around 500,000 distinct CDR3 sequences, about 25% being singletons. The authors drew about 10 milliliters of peripheral blood from each donor. J lost 5 bases, V lost 3 bases, and 7 bases had no gene match. Germline V lookup: CDR1 SGHVS, CDR2 FNYEAQ. The CDR3 length is 15 residues. These data also formed part of another study, on T cells of mothers and their children. Turning to that study: Each child gave a few million TCR beta CDR3 reads (each mother, over 9.5 million).

This TCR came from a boy aged 2 to 10 in good health. The sample was blood. The chain joins TRBV7-6 to TRBJ1-5, with TRBD1 matching 7 bases. The CDR3 DNA follows: TGTGCCAGCAGCTTGACAGGGCGGAACGATCAGCCCCAGCATTTT. It translates to CASSLTGRNDQPQHF. The full variable domain, with the rest looked up from reference TRBV7-6 and TRBJ1-5, is GAGVSQSPRYKVTKRGQDVALRCDPISGHVSLYWYRQALGQGPEFLTYFNYEAQQDKSGLPNDRFSAERPEGSISTLTIQRTEQRDSAMYRCASSLTGRNDQPQHFGDGTRLSIL.